Below, 3 T cell receptor beta chains from the same sample are listed, as sequenced in a study of patients and donors after allogeneic stem cell transplantation. In TCRdb, the RT-PCR reads were re-called with MiXCR into one record per CDR3 protein. The repertoire holds some 880,000 distinct CDR3 sequences, with about 20% as singletons. The sequenced sample consisted of blood, either unsorted or a sorted T cell fraction (not recorded which). These receptor sequences come from a human donor who was either an allogeneic HSCT recipient or a stem cell or donor lymphocyte infusion donor (not recorded which). It is not recorded whose cells these are; they may come from a transplant donor.

At least ten counts were recorded for this clonotype. The chain combines TRBV4-2 with TRBJ1-2, with 9 nucleotides matching TRBD1. V dropped 3 bases and J dropped 2; count of bases not matched to a gene: 7. Germline loops: CDR1 LGHNA, CDR2 YNFKEQ. The CDR3 runs to 16 residues. The DNA of the CDR3 is TGTGCCAGCAGCCAGCAAGGACAGGGGAGGAACTATGGCTACACCTTC. This gives the protein CASSQQGQGRNYGYTF.

CDR3 in DNA: TGTGCCAGCAGTACACTAGCGGACGAGTGGGATGAGCAGTTCTTC. Translation gives CASSTLADEWDEQFF. The chain couples TRBV6-1 to TRBJ2-1; TRBD2 agrees at 8 bases. The CDR3 runs 15 residues. Trimming at V came to 5 bases and at J to 8 bases, leaving 11 bases not matched to a gene. Germline V gene data show CDR1 as MNHNS and CDR2 as SASEGT.

This clonotype was seen more than once but under ten times. This chain uses TRBV6-5 with TRBJ1-2, with D unresolved. Germline values: CDR1 MNHEY, CDR2 SVGAGI. V was pared by 1 base and J by 7 bases, with 10 bases between. CDR3 length: 13 amino acids. In DNA, the CDR3 is TGTGCCAGCAGTTACTATCAATACAGTGGCTACACCTTC. It is translated as CASSYYQYSGYTF.